Sequencing of this TCR beta chain was carried out in a study of cytomegalovirus exposure and HLA in healthy donors. Trimming removed 3 bases from V and 7 bases from J, with 16 bases in between. The CDR3 length is 15 residues. Per the germline V gene, CDR1 is KGHSH and CDR2 is LQKENI. PCR primers comprised 60 Vbeta and 13 Jbeta primers. Per the original methods: A follow-up analysis tallied 60 million to 85 million unique TCR beta chains, approximately 11 million shared. Some clones are missing from TCRdb's copy, which holds only in-frame ones; the method was immunoSEQ multiplex PCR. V, J and clone size are those of that table, while D and trimming were read from the DNA. This table has 140,000 or so clones, around 72% appearing once.

This TCR was sampled from a man aged 35 to 55 in good health and CMV-seronegative. Sequenced sample: PBMCs. The chain is built from TRBV18 and TRBJ1-5, with D possibly TRBD1 on 5 matching bases. The CDR3 region is CASSPNGQGRQPQHF. Written as DNA, the CDR3 is TGTGCCAGCTCACCCAACGGGCAGGGAAGACAGCCCCAGCATTTT.